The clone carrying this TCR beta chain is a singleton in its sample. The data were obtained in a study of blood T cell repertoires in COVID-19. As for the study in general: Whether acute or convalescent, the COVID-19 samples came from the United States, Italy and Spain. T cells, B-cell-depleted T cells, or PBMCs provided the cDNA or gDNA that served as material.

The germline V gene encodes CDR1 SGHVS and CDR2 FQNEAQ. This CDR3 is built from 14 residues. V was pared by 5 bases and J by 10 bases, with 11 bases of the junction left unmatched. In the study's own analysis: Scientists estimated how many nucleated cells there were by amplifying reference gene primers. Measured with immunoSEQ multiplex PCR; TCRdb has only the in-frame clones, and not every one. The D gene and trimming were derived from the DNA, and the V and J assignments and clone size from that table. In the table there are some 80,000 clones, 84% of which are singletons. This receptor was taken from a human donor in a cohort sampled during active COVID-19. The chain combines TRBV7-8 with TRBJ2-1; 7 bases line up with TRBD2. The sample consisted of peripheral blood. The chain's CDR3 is CASSPHRLAPEQFF. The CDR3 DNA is TGTGCCAGCAGCCCCCACCGACTAGCCCCCGAGCAGTTCTTC.